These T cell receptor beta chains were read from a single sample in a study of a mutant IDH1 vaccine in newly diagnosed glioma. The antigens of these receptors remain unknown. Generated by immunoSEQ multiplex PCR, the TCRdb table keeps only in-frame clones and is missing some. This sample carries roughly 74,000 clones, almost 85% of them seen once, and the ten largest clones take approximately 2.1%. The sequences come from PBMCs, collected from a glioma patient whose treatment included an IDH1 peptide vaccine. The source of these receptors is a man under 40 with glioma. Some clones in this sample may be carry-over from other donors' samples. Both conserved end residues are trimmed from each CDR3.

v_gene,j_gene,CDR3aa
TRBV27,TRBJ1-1,ASSPRGGITNTEAF
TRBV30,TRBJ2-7,AWSEPYEQY
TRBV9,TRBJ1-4,ASSVSPRRGEKLF
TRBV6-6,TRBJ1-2,ASSSRPEHGYT
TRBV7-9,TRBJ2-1,ASSPSLAGYNEQF
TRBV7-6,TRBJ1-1,ASSKSGNTEAF
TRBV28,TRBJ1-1,ASSLGGSTEAF
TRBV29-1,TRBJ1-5,SVADRFDQPQH
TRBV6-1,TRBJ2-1,ASSEQRGREQF
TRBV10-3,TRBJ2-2,AISESDREDTGELF
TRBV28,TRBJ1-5,ASSPKGNSNQPQH
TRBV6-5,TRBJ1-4,ATKATTNEKLF
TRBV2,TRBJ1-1,ASRYMNTEAF
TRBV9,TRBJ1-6,ASSAYQTGYSPLH
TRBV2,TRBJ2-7,ASSRGQRTYEQY
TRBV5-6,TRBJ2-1,ASMAGGSPYNEQF
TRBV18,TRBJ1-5,ASSPGGRLGEQPQH
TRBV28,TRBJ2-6,ASSFSRNVLT
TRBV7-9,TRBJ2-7,ASSPRQGRHYEQY
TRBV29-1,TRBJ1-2,SGDFYYGYT
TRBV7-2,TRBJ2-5,ASSLVAGGLETQY
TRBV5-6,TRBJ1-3,ASSLGKGRGALSGNTIY
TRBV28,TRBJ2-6,ASRTSGSAGANVLT
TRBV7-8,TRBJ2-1,ASSPQRLRSYNEQF
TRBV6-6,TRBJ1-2,ASRGTGTGSYGYT
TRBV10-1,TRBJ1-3,ASSDPQGAAGNTIY
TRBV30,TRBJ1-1,AWSADTNTEAF
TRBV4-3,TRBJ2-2,ASSQGGGPRKGELF
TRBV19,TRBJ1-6,ASSPRDSWSKPLH
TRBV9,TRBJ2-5,ASSPSPGLAQETQY
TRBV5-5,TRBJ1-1,ASSLLQVVNTEAF
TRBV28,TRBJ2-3,AIHQGTVITDTQY
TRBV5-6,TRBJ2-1,ASTESRREWNEQF
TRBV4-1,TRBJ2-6,ASSHPEGRSGANVLT
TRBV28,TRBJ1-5,ASSYLQGGNQPQH
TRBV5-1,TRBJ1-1,ASSLDARVGAF
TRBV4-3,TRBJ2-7,ASSQDPPGQIYEQY
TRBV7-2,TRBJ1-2,ASSSYNNYGYT
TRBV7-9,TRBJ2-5,ASSLVGGGNRQETQY
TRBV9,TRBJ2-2,ASSPRQNTGELF
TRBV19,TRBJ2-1,ASSPVGTGNEQF
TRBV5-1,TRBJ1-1,ASTVMTGDTEAF
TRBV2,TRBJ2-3,ASRRESSATDTQY
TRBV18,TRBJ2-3,ASSPLQGRTDTQY
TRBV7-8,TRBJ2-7,ASSNGPSDSSYEQY
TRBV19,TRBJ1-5,ASVPTRSNQPQH
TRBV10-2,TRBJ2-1,ASSESGLANEQF
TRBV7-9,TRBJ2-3,ASSSRPDGTDTQY
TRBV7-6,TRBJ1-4,ASSLGQGGEKLF
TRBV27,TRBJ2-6,ASSLMGSGANVLT
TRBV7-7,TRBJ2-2,ASGGGSNTGELF